This T cell receptor (beta chain) was recorded in a study of tumor-infiltrating lymphocytes in primary liver carcinoma. Co-extraction yielded RNA and DNA from roughly 21-30 mg of unsorted bulk tissue. The investigators made TCR beta cDNA from about 510 ng total RNA, using a constant-region primer. TCR beta libraries came from three nested multiplex PCR rounds using slightly modified ARM-PCR. Two initial PCR rounds of ten to eleven cycles each paired TRBV1-TRBV30 forward primers with a C-beta reverse primer. One entry per CDR3 protein, called by TCRdb with MiXCR from the multiplex PCR reads. The sample lists roughly 50,000 distinct CDR3 sequences, about 70% seen once, with 25% in the top ten. This CDR3 is 19 amino acids long. Germline-derived CDR1 and CDR2 are ENHRY and SYGVKD. J lost 1 base, V lost 3 bases, and 13 bases had no gene match. This clonotype was detected many times.

Sequenced: liver tumor tissue from sampling region 2. The subset was: tumor region T2, inferior pole. This clonotype originated in a man between 35 and 55 years old with primary liver carcinoma and hepatitis B virus infection. This sequence joins TRBV10-3 and TRBJ2-3, with 10 bases lining up with TRBD2. The CDR3 spells CAISEGGAGGQRGTDTQYF. The DNA of the CDR3 is TGTGCCATCAGTGAAGGAGGAGCGGGAGGGCAACGGGGCACAGATACGCAGTATTTT.